Following are 28 T cell receptor beta chains from one sample sequenced in a study of blood T cell repertoires in COVID-19. Clones were sequenced by immunoSEQ multiplex PCR, and TCRdb holds only the in-frame ones, with some missing. The sample yields tens of thousands of clones, roughly 90% seen once. The sequenced sample consisted of peripheral blood. These receptors originate from a human donor in a cohort sampled during active COVID-19.

The chain is built from TRBV18 and TRBJ1-5, with 7 bases identical to TRBD1. Germline-derived CDR1 and CDR2 are KGHSH and LQKENI. V shed 1 base and J 4 bases; nucleotides not matched to a gene: 4. The CDR3 has 15 residues. This chain's CDR3 is CASSPLGQKNQPQHF. CDR3 DNA sequence: TGTGCCAGCTCACCACTGGGACAGAAGAATCAGCCCCAGCATTTT.

The chain is built from TRBV28 and TRBJ1-1; a possible D gene is TRBD1 (6 bases). V was cut by 3 bases and J by 4 bases, with 12 bases left in between. CDR1 MDHEN and CDR2 SYDVKM come from the germline V gene. The CDR3 is made up of 14 amino acids. The CDR3 DNA sequence: TGTGCCAGCAGTTTCAGAGGGGGAAGCACTGAAGCTTTCTTT. Protein: CASSFRGGSTEAFF.

The chain joins TRBV20-1 to TRBJ1-4, with no clear D. The CDR3 totals 11 residues. The V gene's germline CDR1 is DFQATT and CDR2 SNEGSKA (reference sequence). Trimming left V 6 bases short and J 8 bases short, with 10 bases between. In DNA form, the CDR3 reads TGCAGTGCGACTCCCCGGGAAAAACTGTTTTTT. It yields the protein CSATPREKLFF.

The V call is TRBV5-6, the J call TRBJ2-5, with 7 bases that match TRBD2. Germline V gene data show CDR1 as SGHDT and CDR2 as YYEEEE. Germline trimming cut 4 bases from V and 5 bases from J; bases unmatched to any gene: 11. CDR3 length: 15 amino acids. CDR3 nucleotides: TGTGCCAGCAGCGAACGGACACTGGGGGGGGAGACCCAGTACTTC. Translating gives CASSERTLGGETQYF.

The rearrangement uses TRBV5-1 and TRBJ2-7, with 7 bases fitting TRBD1. This CDR3 spans 14 amino acids. Trimming cost V 0 bases and J 1 base; bases outside gene matches: 1. In germline, CDR1 is SGHRS, CDR2 YFSETQ. The CDR3 sequence: CASSLGRGSYEQYF. The DNA of the CDR3 is TGCGCCAGCAGCTTGGGCAGGGGGTCCTACGAGCAGTACTTC.

The chain employs TRBV27 and TRBJ2-1, with D maybe TRBD2 (5 bases). This CDR3 has 15 residues. Germline assignment: CDR1 MNHEY and CDR2 SMNVEV (reference sequence). Between the trimmed V and J ends, which lost 5 bases and 7 bases, there was a span of 18 bases. The CDR3 protein is CASSLQPTRRNEQFF. The CDR3 DNA reads as TGTGCCAGCAGTCTACAGCCAACTAGAAGGAATGAGCAGTTCTTC.

The chain uses TRBV7-2 and TRBJ1-5; 9 bases agree with TRBD1. Germline V gene lookup returns CDR1 SGHTA and CDR2 FQGNSA. CDR3 length equals 16 residues. V shed 5 bases, J shed 3 bases, and the junction held 8 bases outside the gene matches. The CDR3 DNA reads as TGTGCCAGCAGCGCACAGGGGGCGCTAGACAATCAGCCCCAGCATTTT. Translation: CASSAQGALDNQPQHF.

A single count supports this clone. This sequence joins TRBV4-1 and TRBJ1-5, with D tentatively TRBD1 (6 bases). Germline CDR1 and CDR2: MGHRA and YSYEKL. The germline V and J ends were trimmed by 2 bases and 6 bases, with 14 bases remaining between them. The CDR3 is 15 residues long. CDR3 residues: CASSQNGQFVQPQHF. The CDR3 DNA reads as TGCGCCAGCAGCCAAAATGGACAGTTTGTTCAGCCCCAGCATTTT.

This chain connects TRBV7-6 to TRBJ2-7; 9 nucleotides align to TRBD1. Germline V gene sequence: CDR1 SGHVS, CDR2 FNYEAQ. V shed 6 bases, J shed 0 bases, and the junction held 6 bases outside the gene matches. The CDR3 has 15 residues. This CDR3 reads CASSSEQGASYEQYF. The CDR3 coding sequence is TGTGCCAGCAGTTCGGAACAGGGGGCCTCCTACGAGCAGTACTTC.

The V gene is TRBV6-1, the J gene TRBJ2-5; D is perhaps TRBD1 (6 bases). The germline V gene has CDR1 MNHNS and CDR2 SASEGT. There are 15 residues in the CDR3. Trimming cost V 1 base and J 2 bases, with 11 bases left between them. CDR3 DNA: TGTGCCAGCAGTGAAGAGACCGGGACACAAGAGACCCAGTACTTC. Translated, it gives CASSEETGTQETQYF.

The V gene is TRBV27, the J gene TRBJ2-3, with D possibly being TRBD1 (6 bases). Germline CDR1 MNHEY, CDR2 SMNVEV (reference sequence). Trimming stripped 3 bases from V and 1 base from J, with 8 bases between. This CDR3 has 14 residues. CDR3 nucleotides: TGTGCCAGCAGTTTGACAGGACGCACAGATACGCAGTATTTT. As protein: CASSLTGRTDTQYF.

J is TRBJ2-1 and V is TRBV6-4, with D tentatively TRBD2 (7 bases). The germline V and J ends were trimmed by 4 bases and 9 bases, with 19 bases remaining between them. The CDR3 totals 15 residues. From germline, CDR1 is MRHNA and CDR2 SNTAGT. For the CDR3, the DNA is TGTGCCAGCAGTGTCGAGGGCGGGGGCCGGGGTGAGCAGTTCTTC. Its translation is CASSVEGGGRGEQFF.

V and J are TRBV4-3 and TRBJ1-1; D is unclear. Germline lookup yields CDR1 LGHNA and CDR2 YSLEER. V was trimmed by 0 bases and J by 0 bases, leaving 14 bases between them. The CDR3 contains 17 residues. The DNA of the CDR3 is TGCGCCAGCAGCCAAGACAACCTTAGTGGTATGAACACTGAAGCTTTCTTT. It translates to CASSQDNLSGMNTEAFF.

The rearrangement links TRBV7-6 to TRBJ1-3, with 9 bases fitting TRBD1. The CDR3 spans 14 residues. Germline lookup yields CDR1 SGHVS and CDR2 FNYEAQ. After removal of 5 bases from V and 4 bases from J, the junction contained 3 bases not matched to a gene. CDR3 residues: CASSPGTGGNTIYF. In DNA, the CDR3 is TGTGCCAGCAGCCCGGGGACAGGGGGAAACACCATATATTTT.

The chain uses TRBV2 and TRBJ2-1; 10 nucleotides line up with TRBD2. Germline V gene data show CDR1 as SNHLY and CDR2 as FYNNEI. The CDR3 runs 17 residues. The ends lost 4 bases at V and 2 bases at J; junction bases unmatched: 8. CDR3 DNA sequence: TGTGCCAGCAGTGGCTCCCGGACTAGCGGAACCTACAATGAGCAGTTCTTC. This gives the protein CASSGSRTSGTYNEQFF.

The chain carries TRBV11-2 and TRBJ2-1, with 13 bases fitting TRBD2. CDR3 length equals 17 residues. Germline V gene sequence: CDR1 SGHAT, CDR2 FQNNGV. V lost 5 bases and J lost 6; bases outside the gene matches: 10. CDR3 protein: CASSTARGTSGANEQFF. CDR3 DNA: TGTGCCAGCAGCACCGCAAGAGGGACTAGCGGGGCCAATGAGCAGTTCTTC.

This chain connects TRBV9 to TRBJ2-1; 7 nucleotides agree with TRBD2. This CDR3 comprises 13 residues. V was pared by 3 bases and J by 11 bases, with 8 bases of the junction left unmatched. From germline, CDR1 is SGDLS and CDR2 YYNGEE. The CDR3 coding sequence is TGTGCCAGCAGCGCCGGACTAGTTGGTAAGCAGTTCTTC. It yields the protein CASSAGLVGKQFF.

J is TRBJ2-1 and V is TRBV24-1; 8 bases fit TRBD2. The trim removed 2 bases at V and 4 bases at J, leaving 6 bases unmatched. The CDR3 spans 16 residues. Germline loops: CDR1 KGHDR, CDR2 SFDVKD. The chain's CDR3 is CATSDYGSGIYNEQFF. The CDR3 DNA is TGTGCCACCAGTGATTATGGTAGCGGGATATACAATGAGCAGTTCTTC.

This chain uses TRBV5-6 with TRBJ2-1, with 11 bases aligning to TRBD2. The CDR3 runs 15 residues. J gave up 10 bases and V 2 bases, and 8 bases lay outside the gene matches. Germline V CDR1 and CDR2: SGHDT, YYEEEE. Here the CDR3 reads CASSLGSGGAREQFF. The CDR3, as DNA: TGTGCCAGCAGCTTAGGTAGCGGGGGGGCGCGAGAGCAGTTCTTC.

The chain uses TRBV19 and TRBJ1-3; TRBD1 agrees at 7 bases. The CDR3 has 16 amino acids. CDR1 and CDR2 (germline): LNHDA, SQIVND (reference sequence). Trimming at V came to 4 bases and at J to 0 bases, leaving 6 bases not matched to a gene. In DNA form, the CDR3 reads TGTGCCAGTAGTAGCACGGGACAGACCTCTGGAAACACCATATATTTT. The encoded protein is CASSSTGQTSGNTIYF.

The chain recombines TRBV6-5 with TRBJ1-6; 7 bases align to TRBD1. The CDR3 length is 15 residues. Germline CDR1 is MNHEY and CDR2 is SVGAGI. V dropped 2 bases and J dropped 4; count of bases not matched to a gene: 2. CDR3 sequence reads: CASSYDRDYNSPLHF. The DNA for the CDR3 is TGTGCCAGCAGTTACGACAGGGATTATAATTCACCCCTCCACTTT.

The chain links TRBV11-2 to TRBJ2-7; possible D gene TRBD1, 7 bases. This CDR3 has 15 residues. The V gene's germline CDR1 is SGHAT and CDR2 FQNNGV. With 4 bases removed from V and 0 bases from J, the gap between germline ends came to 13 bases. CDR3 in DNA: TGTGCCAGCAGCTCGACAGGGACTGGCTCCTACGAGCAGTACTTC. This codes for CASSSTGTGSYEQYF.

The CDR3, as DNA: TGTGCCAGCAGCTTACATGATATGTCACGGAACTATGGCTACACCTTC. Translated, it gives CASSLHDMSRNYGYTF. The chain links TRBV7-6 to TRBJ1-2, with D hard to call. Deletions cut 2 bases from V and 2 bases from J, with 15 bases between. The length of the CDR3 is 16 residues. Germline CDR1 reads SGHVS; CDR2 reads FNYEAQ.

This clone was found once. The V call is TRBV19, the J call TRBJ2-7; TRBD2 matches at 11 bases. Germline V gene data show CDR1 as LNHDA and CDR2 as SQIVND (reference sequence). J lost 2 bases, V lost 3 bases, and 6 bases had no gene match. This CDR3 has 16 amino acids. CDR3 DNA: TGTGCCAGTAGTATCCCAATGACTAGCGGGGCCTACGAGCAGTACTTC. Protein: CASSIPMTSGAYEQYF.

The rearrangement uses TRBV19 and TRBJ2-3, with 8 bases matching TRBD1. Germline V gene data show CDR1 as LNHDA and CDR2 as SQIVND (reference sequence). There are 14 residues in the CDR3. V gave up 6 bases and J gave up 3 bases; unmatched junction bases: 5. The CDR3 region is CASRGRGRTDTQYF. The DNA of the CDR3 is TGTGCCAGTAGGGGCAGGGGGCGAACAGATACGCAGTATTTT.

The CDR3 sequence: CASSFLGWTGGGNTGELFF. The CDR3 nucleotides read TGTGCCAGCAGCTTTTTAGGCTGGACAGGGGGCGGAAACACCGGGGAGCTGTTTTTT. The V gene is TRBV7-9, the J gene TRBJ2-2; 11 positions agree with TRBD1. With V trimmed by 3 bases and J by 2 bases, 11 bases remained unmatched. The germline gives CDR1 SEHNR, CDR2 FQNEAQ (reference sequence). This CDR3 spans 19 amino acids. The whole variable domain, filled in from reference TRBV7-9 and TRBJ2-2, reads DTGVSQNPRHKITKRGQNVTFRCDPISEHNRLYWYRQTLGQGPEFLTYFQNEAQLEKSRLLSDRFSAERPKGSFSTLEIQRTEQGDSAMYLCASSFLGWTGGGNTGELFFGEGSRLTVL.

The CDR3 nucleotides read TGTGCCAGCAGCTTGTCGGCGGGTATCACAGATACGCAGTATTTT. Amino acid sequence: CASSLSAGITDTQYF. J is TRBJ2-3 and V is TRBV11-2, with D maybe TRBD2 (5 bases). Per germline, CDR1 SGHAT and CDR2 FQNNGV. The V and J ends lost 3 bases and 2 bases respectively, with 12 bases between them. This CDR3 has 15 residues.

This chain uses TRBV28 with TRBJ2-3; the match to TRBD1 covers 8 bases. Germline-derived CDR1 and CDR2 are MDHEN and SYDVKM. V lost 10 bases, J lost 2 bases, and 5 bases stayed unmatched. The CDR3 is 13 residues long. CDR3 sequence: CATRQGTTDTQYF. In nucleotides, the CDR3 is TGTGCCACAAGACAGGGGACCACAGATACGCAGTATTTT.